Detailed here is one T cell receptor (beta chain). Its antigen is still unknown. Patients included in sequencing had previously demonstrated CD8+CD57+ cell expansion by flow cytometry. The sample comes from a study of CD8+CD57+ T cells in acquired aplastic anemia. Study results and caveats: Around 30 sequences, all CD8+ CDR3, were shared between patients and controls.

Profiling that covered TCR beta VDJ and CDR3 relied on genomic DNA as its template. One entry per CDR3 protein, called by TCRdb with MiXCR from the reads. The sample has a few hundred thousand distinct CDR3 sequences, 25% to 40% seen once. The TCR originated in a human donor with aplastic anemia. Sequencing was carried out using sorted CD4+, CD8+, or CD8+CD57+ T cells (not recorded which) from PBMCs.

The CDR3 DNA follows: TGTGCCAGCAGCTTAGGGCAAGGAGGAGGCTATGGCTACACCTTC. Encoded protein: CASSLGQGGGYGYTF. The chain carries TRBV7-9 and TRBJ1-2; no reliable D call. CDR1 is SEHNR, CDR2 FQNEAQ, per germline (reference sequence). V was shortened by 1 base and J by 4 bases, with 13 bases between the two germline ends. This CDR3 spans 15 amino acids.